The rows below give T cell receptor beta chains drawn from one sample of a study of T cell clonotyping in hematopoietic cell transplantation. Method: immunoSEQ multiplex PCR; TCRdb's copy keeps in-frame clones and lacks some. The sample records some 27,000 clones, roughly 85% being singletons. Here the sequenced sample was peripheral blood mononuclear cells, taken before stem cell transplant. All receptors come from a man aged 40-50 years with acute myeloid leukemia. Some clones in this sample may be carry-over from other donors' samples. The CDR3 runs from the conserved cysteine through the conserved F or W. Not every row has a clone size; where given, it reads once, few, many or a size class.

clone size	J gene	V gene	CDR3 protein
NA	TRBJ2-5	TRBV5-1	CASSLGAGQETQYF
few	TRBJ2-7	TRBV6-4	CASSDSTIPYEQYF
NA	TRBJ2-7	TRBV7-6	CASSLAGGEQYF
NA	TRBJ1-1	TRBV10-3	CATTAGPDNTEAFF
NA	TRBJ1-2	TRBV19	CASRPRGGLDRGYTF
NA	TRBJ1-5	TRBV19	CASEETGHSNQPQHF
few	TRBJ1-6	TRBV7-9	CASSPVGSPLHF
NA	TRBJ2-1	TRBV4-1	CASSQDPGTSGKQFF
NA	TRBJ2-7	TRBV29-1	CSVAVFYEQYF
NA	TRBJ2-7	TRBV4-1	CASSQDGAGGSYEQYF
medium-sized	TRBJ1-2	TRBV7-8	CASSLVDSSAGALNGYTF
NA	TRBJ1-2	TRBV7-8	CASSPTTESYGYTF
NA	TRBJ2-1	TRBV5-1	CAGSRGGQSNNEQFF
once	TRBJ1-3	TRBV6-5	CASSYRLDSGNTIYF
few	TRBJ1-6	TRBV28	CASSFGGPPYF
once	TRBJ1-5	TRBV4-1	CASSRLSRDSNQPQHF
few	TRBJ1-5	TRBV6-5	CASSPNSNQPQHF
NA	NA	TRBV30	CAWSRGGTYEQYF
NA	TRBJ2-3	TRBV6-5	CASLAGEGDTQYF
NA	TRBJ2-1	TRBV7-8	CASSLVGGSSYNEQFF
NA	TRBJ1-1	TRBV18	CASSPYKGRATEAFF
NA	TRBJ2-6	TRBV6-5	CASSGETGANVLTF
NA	TRBJ2-2	TRBV19	CASSISGINTGELFF
NA	TRBJ1-1	TRBV29-1	CSVVRLGGTEAFF
NA	TRBJ2-7	TRBV19	CASSRGRDEQYF
once	TRBJ1-2	TRBV5-1	CASSLGDNYGYTF
NA	TRBJ2-1	TRBV7-2	CASSQTGTAYNEQFF
NA	TRBJ2-7	TRBV10-3	CAIRNTGTGALEQYF
NA	TRBJ2-3	TRBV27	CASSLSVIAGGGTQYF
NA	TRBJ2-7	TRBV28	CASSLPGTGGLEQYF
NA	TRBJ2-1	TRBV5-1	CASSPYLLAGGPNEQFF
NA	TRBJ1-5	TRBV28	CASSSYRDRGNQPQHF
NA	TRBJ2-7	TRBV11-2	CASSLPGRHEQYF
NA	TRBJ1-2	TRBV30	CAWNPGQGANGYTF
NA	TRBJ2-1	TRBV13	CASSTTGVSYLSEQFF
NA	TRBJ2-7	TRBV7-8	CASSPSSTGFEQYF
NA	TRBJ2-1	TRBV4-1	CASSQVGRERGGEQFF
few	TRBJ1-1	TRBV5-6	CASSTATQGNTEAFF
NA	TRBJ1-1	TRBV4-3	CASSSGWRMNTEAFF
NA	TRBJ1-6	TRBV6-1	CASRGQDNSPLHF
NA	TRBJ2-5	TRBV7-3	CASSLTPKETQYF
NA	TRBJ2-3	TRBV7-2	CASSSGTSFQSDTQYF
NA	TRBJ2-1	TRBV5-1	CASSLLTNYNEQFF
NA	TRBJ2-7	TRBV5-6	CASSLTSWGIEQYF
NA	TRBJ2-7	TRBV30	CAWSVSPASGAPYF
NA	TRBJ1-1	TRBV28	CASKRQAQNTEAFF